The subject of this entry is one TCR beta chain. Its specific antigen is unknown. Base qualities are missing; no much larger clone stands one base away. The data originate from a study of CD8+ T cells in alopecia areata (dated by TCRdb to the late 2010s). The study in broad terms: High-throughput TCRbeta sequencing was used to examine T cell clonal expansion in alopecia areata in both the C3H/HeJ mouse model and human patients. In humans, TCRbeta sequencing was performed on scalp tissue and on sorted CD4+ and CD8+ peripheral blood T cells from healthy controls and from patients with patchy or totalis/universalis alopecia areata. Scalp clonality was compared across normal scalp (n=4), patchy alopecia areata scalp (n=8), and alopecia totalis/universalis scalp (n=8). RNA was extracted with the PAXgene miRNA kit for fixed scalp, the miRNeasy kit for PBMCs, and the RNeasy kit for mouse skin. TCRbeta CDR3 regions were amplified by immunoSEQ multiplex PCR using 35 Vbeta forward and 13 Jbeta reverse primers.

Libraries were made using the immunoSEQ multiplex PCR assay. RNA was extracted from all samples and reverse transcribed into cDNA, which served as template for TCR sequencing. SuperScript III was used to make first-strand cDNA, primed with a 2:1 mix of oligo-dT and random hexamers. A synthetic immune receptor repertoire was used to measure amplification bias, and any remaining bias was corrected computationally. The original methods were these. Raw reads were preprocessed to remove errors, and CDR3 was defined according to IMGT conventions as the region from the conserved cysteine to phenylalanine. Clonality was computed as 1 minus the Shannon entropy, with the entropy normalized by log2 of the number of productive unique TCRs. Scalp TCRbeta sequences were cross-referenced with sorted blood CD4 and CD8 repertoires so that the CD4 or CD8 identity of scalp clones could be inferred. TCRdb limited this immuneACCESS table to in-frame rearrangements with V and J called. A share of clones is missing; checked studies link under half to unresolved V genes, and the rest is unexplained. V, J and clone size are those of that table, while D and trimming were read from the DNA. This sample has about 140,000 clones in its table, and 55% of those were observed once. The ten largest clones capture about 4.4% of the sample.

Overall study outcomes, separate from this receptor: TCR sequences shared between patients were less clear than in mice, possibly partly because of HLA diversity in the patient population. Compared with normal scalp, lesional scalp had higher clonality and more expanded CD8+ clones, particularly in alopecia totalis/universalis, a pattern that suggests antigenic drive. Unlike mouse skin, where gammadelta T cells dominate, normal human skin contains resident alphabeta T cells that get sequenced too, which complicates analysis of the scalp TCR repertoire.

CDR1 and CDR2 (MNHEY, SMNVEV) derive from the germline V gene (reference sequence). Taken from cysteine to phenylalanine, the CDR3 has 16 residues. Only the CDR3 region is kept as DNA, spanning 48 bases read in frame from base 1. Trimming takes 6 bases off V and 0 bases off J; junction bases not matched to a gene: 7. PBMCs were separated by density centrifugation and stained for CD3, CD4 and CD8, after which CD4+ and CD8+ T cells were sorted on a FACSAria. Scalp biopsies and blood samples were provided by unaffected controls. This receptor was taken from a human donor in good health. Sequenced: CD4+ T cells sorted from blood. The chain couples TRBV27 to TRBJ2-7, with 11 bases aligning to TRBD2. The CDR3 loop reads CASRPGLAGLSYEQYF. DNA sequence: TGTGCCAGCAGACCTGGACTAGCGGGCCTCTCCTACGAGCAGTACTTC.